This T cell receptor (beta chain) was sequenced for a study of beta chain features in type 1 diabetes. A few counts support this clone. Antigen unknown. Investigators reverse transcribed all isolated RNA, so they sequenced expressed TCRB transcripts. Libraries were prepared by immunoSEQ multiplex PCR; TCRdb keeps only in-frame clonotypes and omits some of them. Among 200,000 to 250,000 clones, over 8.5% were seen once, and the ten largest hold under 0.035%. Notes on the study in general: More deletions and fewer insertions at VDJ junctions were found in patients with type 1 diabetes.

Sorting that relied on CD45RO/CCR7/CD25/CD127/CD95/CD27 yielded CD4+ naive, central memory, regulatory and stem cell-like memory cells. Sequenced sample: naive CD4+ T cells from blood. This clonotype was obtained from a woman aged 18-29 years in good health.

CDR3 bases: TGTGCCTGGAGTGAGGGGTTGGGCTACACCTTC. It specifies CAWSEGLGYTF. The chain carries TRBV30 and TRBJ1-2; a weak D match, TRBD1 (5 bases). CDR3 size: 11 residues. The V gene lost 1 base and the J gene lost 8 bases, with 8 bases spanning the gap. Germline V gives CDR1 GTSNPN, CDR2 SVGIG (reference sequence).